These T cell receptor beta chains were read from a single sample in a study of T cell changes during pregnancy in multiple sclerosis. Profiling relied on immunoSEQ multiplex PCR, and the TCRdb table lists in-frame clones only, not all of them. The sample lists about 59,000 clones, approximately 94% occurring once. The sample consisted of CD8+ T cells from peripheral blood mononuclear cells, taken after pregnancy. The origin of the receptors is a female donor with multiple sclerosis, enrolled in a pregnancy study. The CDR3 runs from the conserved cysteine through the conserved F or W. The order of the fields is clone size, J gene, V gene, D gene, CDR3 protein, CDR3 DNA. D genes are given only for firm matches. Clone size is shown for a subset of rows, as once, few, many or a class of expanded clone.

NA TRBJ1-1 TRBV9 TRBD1 CASSRGTGGWAEAFF TGTGCCAGCAGCAGAGGGACAGGCGGGTGGGCTGAAGCTTTCTTT
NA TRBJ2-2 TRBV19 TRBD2 CASTPGGGTGELFF TGTGCCAGTACACCGGGGGGAGGCACCGGGGAGCTGTTTTTT
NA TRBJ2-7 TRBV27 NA CASSPSGQAYEQYF TGTGCCAGCAGTCCAAGCGGCCAAGCCTACGAGCAGTACTTC
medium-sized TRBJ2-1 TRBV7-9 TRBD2 CASRGEGFYNEQFF TGTGCCAGCAGGGGGGAGGGTTTCTACAATGAGCAGTTCTTC
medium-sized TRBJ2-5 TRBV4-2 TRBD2 CASSQGLAGGPETQYF TGTGCCAGCAGCCAAGGACTAGCGGGAGGGCCAGAGACCCAGTACTTC
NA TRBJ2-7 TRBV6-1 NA CASSEGGGGWSPTRQYF TGTGCCAGCAGTGAGGGGGGTGGCGGGTGGTCTCCTACGAGGCAGTACTTC
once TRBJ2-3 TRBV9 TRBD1 CASSVAGTGATDTQYF TGTGCCAGCAGCGTAGCTGGGACAGGGGCCACAGATACGCAGTATTTT
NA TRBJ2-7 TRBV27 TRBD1 CASSYGDSPYEQYF TGTGCCAGCAGTTACGGGGACAGCCCCTACGAGCAGTACTTC
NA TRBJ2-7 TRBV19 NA CASGTRSYEQYF TGTGCCAGTGGGACAAGATCCTACGAGCAGTACTTC
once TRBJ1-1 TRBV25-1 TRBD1 CASSRTGMNTEAFF TGTGCCAGCAGCCGGACAGGCATGAACACTGAAGCTTTCTTT
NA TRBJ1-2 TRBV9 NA CASSGQGRTANYGYTF TGTGCCAGCAGCGGGCAGGGGCGCACCGCTAACTATGGCTACACCTTC
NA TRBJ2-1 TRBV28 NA CASTLGQSYNEQFF TGTGCCAGCACCCTCGGACAGAGTTACAATGAGCAGTTCTTC
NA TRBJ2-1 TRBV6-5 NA CASSYLDSNNEQFF TGTGCCAGCAGTTACTTAGACTCCAATAATGAGCAGTTCTTC
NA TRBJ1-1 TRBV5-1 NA CASSLKQGRAEAFF TGCGCCAGCAGCCTAAAACAGGGAAGAGCTGAAGCTTTCTTT
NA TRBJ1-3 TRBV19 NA CASSIAGGKSSGNTIYF TGTGCCAGTAGTATAGCCGGCGGAAAGAGCTCTGGAAACACCATATATTTT
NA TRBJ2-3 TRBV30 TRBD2 CAWSKAGADTQYF TGTGCCTGGAGTAAAGCGGGGGCCGATACGCAGTATTTT
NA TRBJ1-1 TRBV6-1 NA CASSWGGGDTEAFF TGTGCCAGCAGCTGGGGGGGTGGGGACACTGAAGCTTTCTTT
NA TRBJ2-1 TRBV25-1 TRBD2 CASNGGRGNEQFF TGTGCCAGCAACGGCGGGAGAGGTAATGAGCAGTTCTTC
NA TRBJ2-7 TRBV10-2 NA CASQLRRTEYYEQYF TGCGCCAGCCAACTGCGCCGGACAGAGTACTACGAGCAGTACTTC
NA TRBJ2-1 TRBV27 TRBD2 CASSYSGLAGSRNEQFF TGTGCCAGCAGTTACTCTGGACTAGCGGGATCGCGCAATGAGCAGTTCTTC
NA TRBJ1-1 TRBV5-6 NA CASSLAALEGLGNTEAFF TGTGCCAGCAGCTTAGCAGCACTGGAGGGGCTGGGGAACACTGAAGCTTTCTTT
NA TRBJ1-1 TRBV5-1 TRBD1 CASSLDRGNTEAFF TGCGCCAGCAGCTTGGACAGGGGCAACACTGAAGCTTTCTTT
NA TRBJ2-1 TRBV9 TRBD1 CASSVVPGQGDIDEQFF TGTGCCAGCAGCGTAGTGCCTGGGCAGGGGGATATCGATGAGCAGTTCTTC
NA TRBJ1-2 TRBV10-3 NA CAISADSYYGYTF TGTGCCATCAGCGCGGACAGCTACTATGGCTACACCTTC
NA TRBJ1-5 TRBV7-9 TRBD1 CASSKGGRDSNQPQHF TGTGCCAGCAGCAAAGGGGGCAGGGATAGCAATCAGCCCCAGCATTTT
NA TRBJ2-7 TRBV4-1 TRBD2 CASSQGSGGSYEQYF TGCGCCAGCAGCCAGGGTTCGGGAGGGTCCTACGAGCAGTACTTC
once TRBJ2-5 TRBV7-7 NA CASSLVGEQETQYF TGTGCCAGCAGCTTAGTGGGAGAGCAAGAGACCCAGTACTTC
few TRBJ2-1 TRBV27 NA CASSLSRGGYNEQFF TGTGCCAGCAGTTTATCTCGCGGAGGTTACAATGAGCAGTTCTTC
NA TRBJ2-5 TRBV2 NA CASSEAETGLWETQYF TGTGCCAGCAGTGAAGCTGAGACAGGTCTGTGGGAGACCCAGTACTTC
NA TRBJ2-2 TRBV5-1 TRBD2 CASSLTSGRFTGELFF TGCGCCAGCAGCTTGACTAGCGGGAGATTCACCGGGGAGCTGTTTTTT
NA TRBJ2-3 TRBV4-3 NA CASSPDIGTSTDTQYF TGCGCCAGCAGTCCAGATATAGGGACTAGCACAGATACGCAGTATTTT
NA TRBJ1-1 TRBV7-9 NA CASSLGSGREAFF TGTGCCAGCAGCTTAGGGTCAGGCAGAGAAGCTTTCTTT
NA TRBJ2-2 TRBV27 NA CASSLGGKNTGELFF TGTGCCAGCAGTTTAGGAGGGAAGAACACCGGGGAGCTGTTTTTT
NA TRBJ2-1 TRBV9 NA CASSVYPGSNEQFF TGTGCCAGCAGCGTCTATCCGGGATCCAATGAGCAGTTCTTC
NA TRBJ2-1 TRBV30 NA CAWGERVSYNEQFF TGTGCCTGGGGGGAGCGGGTCTCCTACAATGAGCAGTTCTTC
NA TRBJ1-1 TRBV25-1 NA CASSRPGLTTEAFF TGTGCCAGCAGTAGGCCGGGACTTACCACTGAAGCTTTCTTT
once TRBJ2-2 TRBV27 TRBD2 CASCSYSGANTGELFF TGTGCCAGTTGTTCTTATAGCGGGGCGAACACCGGGGAGCTGTTTTTT
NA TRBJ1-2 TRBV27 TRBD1 CASSSWTGAPYGYTF TGTGCCAGCAGTTCCTGGACAGGGGCTCCTTATGGCTACACCTTC
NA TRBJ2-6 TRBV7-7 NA CASSQSGANVLTF TGTGCCAGCAGTCAGTCTGGGGCCAACGTCCTGACTTTC
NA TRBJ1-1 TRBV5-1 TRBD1 CASSSGRGRRGTEAFF TGCGCCAGCAGCAGCGGCAGGGGGCGACGAGGTACTGAAGCTTTCTTT
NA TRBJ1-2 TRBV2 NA CASSPGGGYTF TGTGCCAGCAGCCCGGGTGGTGGCTACACCTTC
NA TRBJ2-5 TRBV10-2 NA CASSPGEESETQYF TGCGCCAGCAGTCCCGGGGAGGAGTCAGAGACCCAGTACTTC
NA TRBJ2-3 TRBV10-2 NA CASGMGRFTDTQYF TGCGCCAGCGGCATGGGGAGGTTCACAGATACGCAGTATTTT
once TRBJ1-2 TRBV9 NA CASSASGGYASGYGYTF TGTGCCAGCAGCGCGTCGGGAGGATACGCCAGCGGCTATGGCTACACCTTC
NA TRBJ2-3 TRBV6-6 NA CASSQPAGAGDTQYF TGTGCCAGCAGTCAACCCGCGGGGGCCGGAGATACGCAGTATTTT